This TCR beta chain was documented in a study of spatial heterogeneity in lung cancer. General study findings and limits: Mutation tallies in tumors tracked expanded intratumoral alpha and beta TCR counts. Ubiquitous and regional expanded TCR counts tracked ubiquitous and regional nonsynonymous mutations, respectively.

Specified time point: sample taken at primary tumor resection. Extraction of whole RNA from tumor, nontumor lung or frozen PBMC preceded unsorted sequencing. The germline gives CDR1 DFQATT, CDR2 SNEGSKA (reference sequence). The junction had 12 bases not matched to a gene; V was cut back by 5 bases and J by 3 bases. The CDR3 extends over 15 amino acids. Unique molecular identifiers, one per molecule, were present on every TCR cDNA molecule. TCRdb independently ran MiXCR on the 5' RACE reads; one entry per CDR3 protein. Of 4,800 or so distinct CDR3 sequences listed, roughly 12% were seen once; the top ten hold about a quarter. In its sample, this clonotype ranks as medium-sized. Its antigen remains unidentified.

This clonotype was sampled from a male donor with early-stage non-small cell lung cancer. The chain recombines TRBV20-1 with TRBJ2-7; 8 bases align to TRBD1. The input for sequencing was lung tumor tissue, taken at surgery. CDR3 sequence reads: CSAQLGTGTGYEQYF. DNA for the CDR3: TGCAGTGCTCAACTGGGGACAGGTACAGGCTACGAGCAGTACTTC.